The 25 T cell receptor beta chains given below trace back to one sample, sequenced in a study of tumor-infiltrating lymphocytes in primary liver carcinoma (dated by TCRdb to the late 2010s). Sequencing was carried out with an Illumina HiSeq 2500. TCRbeta-specific cDNA was reverse-transcribed from roughly 500 ng total RNA using a constant-region primer and ProtoScript II reverse transcriptase. Three nested multiplex PCR rounds, following a slightly modified ARM-PCR procedure, were used to build the TCRbeta libraries. Each of the first two PCR rounds ran for approximately 10 cycles using multiplex TRBV1-TRBV30 forward primers together with a Cbeta reverse primer. The raw public data were reprocessed by TCRdb itself: fastp quality trimming at Q25, MiXCR clonotype calling, in-frame beta chains only. Every CDR3 protein is listed once, alongside the most common genes and DNA of its rows. The sample table contains tens of thousands of distinct CDR3 sequences; only one count was recorded for around 64% of them. Clones ranked in the top ten supply roughly three fifths of the sample.

Total RNA and DNA were co-extracted from roughly 20-30 mg of bulk tissue with the AllPrep DNA/RNA mini kit, without cell sorting. The specimen sequenced was liver tumor tissue from sampling region 2. Read against the paper, the sample's cell subset or site label means: tumor region T2, inferior pole. The source of these receptors is a man aged 40-49 years with primary liver carcinoma and hepatitis B virus infection.

V is TRBV6-2 or TRBV6-3 and J is TRBJ1-3; perhaps TRBD1 as D (5 bases). The CDR3 is 15 residues long. The germline CDR1 and CDR2 sequences are MNHEY and SVGEGT. For the CDR3, the DNA is TGTATCAGCAGTTATTCGGGACCGTGGTCGGACACCATATATTTT. Amino acids: CISSYSGPWSDTIYF.

This clonotype occurred many times. The gene calls are TRBV6-1 and TRBJ2-5; perhaps TRBD2 as D (6 bases). Germline V CDR1 and CDR2: MNHNS, SASEGT. The CDR3 is made up of 13 amino acids. Trimming stripped 3 bases from V and 2 bases from J, with 7 bases between. Here the CDR3 DNA reads TGTGCCAGCAGTGAGGACTATCAAGAGACCCAGTACTTC. This codes for CASSEDYQETQYF.

This clonotype has only one observation. At one boundary the junction diverges from the germline segment, which might be a read error. V and J are TRBV6-5 and TRBJ2-6; TRBD1 or TRBD2 may be the D gene (6 bases each). The germline V gene encodes CDR1 MNHEY and CDR2 SVGAGI. This CDR3 spans 13 amino acids. Written as DNA, the CDR3 is TGTGCCAGCACCGTGAGGGGGGCCGACGTCCTGACTTTC. Protein: CASTVRGADVLTF.

This clonotype has at least ten counts. This chain uses TRBV7-9 with TRBJ2-7, with TRBD2 matching over 9 bases. V was pared by 5 bases and J by 3 bases, with 5 bases of the junction left unmatched. Germline V gene sequence: CDR1 SEHNR, CDR2 FQNEAQ (reference sequence). CDR3 size: 14 residues. The CDR3 spells CASSRTSEYYEQYF. CDR3 in DNA: TGTGCCAGCAGCCGGACTAGCGAGTACTACGAGCAGTACTTC.

The J gene is TRBJ1-2, the V gene TRBV19; D unclear. The CDR3 has 10 amino acids. The germline CDR1 and CDR2 sequences are LNHDA and SQIVND (reference sequence). The germline V and J ends were trimmed by 11 bases and 5 bases, with 9 bases remaining between them. CDR3 coding DNA: TGTGCCCCGGAGACATATGGCTACACCTTC. It codes for CAPETYGYTF.

V is TRBV11-2 and J is TRBJ2-1, with D maybe TRBD2 (5 bases). CDR3 length equals 15 residues. Trimming shortened V by 5 bases and J by 11 bases, and 22 bases separated the two germline ends. Germline V lookup: CDR1 SGHAT, CDR2 FQNNGV. The CDR3 region is CASSPQCEGWGKQFF. Written as DNA, the CDR3 is TGTGCCAGCAGCCCCCAGTGTGAGGGATGGGGTAAGCAGTTCTTC.

Comment on this clonotype: At one end the junction does not follow the germline gene, possibly because of a read error. The rearrangement links TRBV18 to TRBJ2-7, with D perhaps assigned TRBD1 or TRBD2 (5 bases each). The germline gives CDR1 KGHSH, CDR2 LQKENI. The CDR3 is 18 amino acids. CDR3 nucleotides: TGTGCCAGCTCACCCTTCACCGTGGGGTTGTCGGGGCTTTACGAGCAGTGCTTC. Translated: CASSPFTVGLSGLYEQCF.

This chain joins TRBV4-2 and TRBJ2-5; tentatively, D is TRBD1 (5 bases). CDR3 length: 14 residues. Germline V gene sequence: CDR1 LGHNA, CDR2 YNFKEQ. Trimming stripped 0 bases from V and 6 bases from J, with 11 bases between. CDR3: CASSQDPGPQTQYF. The CDR3 bases are TGTGCCAGCAGCCAAGATCCAGGGCCGCAGACCCAGTACTTC.

The chain recombines TRBV29-1 with TRBJ1-5, with 7 bases lining up with TRBD1. CDR3 length: 13 amino acids. V dropped 4 bases and J dropped 2; count of bases not matched to a gene: 2. The germline V gene encodes CDR1 SQVTM and CDR2 ANQGSEA. The CDR3 region is CSVGTGGNQPQHF. The CDR3 DNA reads as TGCAGCGTTGGAACAGGGGGCAATCAGCCCCAGCATTTT.

Regarding this clonotype: A read error may produce the germline difference seen at one junction end. The chain is built from TRBV6-1 and TRBJ2-2; possibly TRBD2 for D (5 bases). CDR1 is MNHNS and CDR2 is SASEGT in the germline V gene. The CDR3 is 16 amino acids. The CDR3 sequence: CASSEIPGMNTGELFF. CDR3 coding DNA: TGTGCCAGCAGCGAAATACCGGGGATGAACACCGGGGAGTTGTTTTTT.

The CDR3 loop is CASSLEMNTGELFF. The CDR3 region has the DNA TGTGCCAGCAGCTTAGAGATGAACACCGGGGAGCTGTTTTTT. The chain recombines TRBV11-2 with TRBJ2-2; no definite D call. In germline, CDR1 is SGHAT, CDR2 FQNNGV. The CDR3 contains 14 residues. Trimming took off 0 bases at V and 1 base at J, with 3 bases between the two ends. The full variable domain, rest sourced from reference TRBV11-2 and TRBJ2-2, is EAGVAQSPRYKIIEKRQSVAFWCNPISGHATLYWYQQILGQGPKLLIQFQNNGVVDDSQLPKDRFSAERLKGVDSTLKIQPAKLEDSAVYLCASSLEMNTGELFFGEGSRLTVL.

V usage is TRBV6-1 and J usage is TRBJ2-2; perhaps TRBD2 as D (5 bases). CDR1 MNHNS and CDR2 SASEGT come from the germline V gene. The CDR3 totals 14 residues. V was clipped by 4 bases and J by 4 bases, with 10 bases between them. CDR3 nucleotides: TGTGCCAGCAGTGGATTAGCGATCACCGGGGAGCTGTTTTTT. This sequence encodes CASSGLAITGELFF.

In its sample, this clonotype was seen a few times. A much larger clone lies a single base off, so this may be a read error. The rearrangement uses TRBV28 and TRBJ2-7; tentatively, D is TRBD1 (6 bases). The germline V gene has CDR1 MDHEN and CDR2 SYDVKM. CDR3 length: 14 amino acids. With 7 bases removed from V and 0 bases from J, the gap between germline ends came to 13 bases. The CDR3 sequence: CASKQGSSSYEQYF. CDR3 sequence (DNA): TGTGCCAGCAAGCAGGGGTCGTCCTCCTACGAGCAGTACTTC.

The chain joins TRBV4-3 to TRBJ2-3; D may be TRBD2 (6 bases). The CDR3 runs 15 residues. V was cut by 11 bases and J by 5 bases, with 23 bases left in between. Germline V gene data show CDR1 as LGHNA and CDR2 as YSLEER. The CDR3 here is CAGNQDLGAGDTQYF. The CDR3 region has the DNA TGCGCCGGCAACCAAGATCTGGGAGCGGGAGATACGCAGTATTTT.

On this clonotype: This CDR3 fails to terminate in the conserved phenylalanine or tryptophan, so it likely reflects a read error. The V call is TRBV11-2, the J call TRBJ2-3, with D perhaps matching TRBD1 (6 bases). The CDR3 is 16 residues long. V was shortened by 9 bases and J by 2 bases, with 21 bases between the two germline ends. Per the germline V gene, CDR1 is SGHAT and CDR2 is FQNNGV. CDR3 nucleotide sequence: TGTGCCAGTAGCAGAAGAAGTACAGGGAACACAGATACGCAGTATTAT. This gives the protein CASSRRSTGNTDTQYY.

As concerns this clonotype: This likely comes from a read error, as the CDR3 has no conserved phenylalanine or tryptophan at its end. The chain couples TRBV29-1 to TRBJ2-5, with a tentative D call TRBD1 (7 bases). CDR1 SQVTM and CDR2 ANQGSEA come from the germline V gene. The CDR3 length is 11 residues. CDR3 nucleotides: TGCGCGGGAAATGCAGGGGGGACCCAGTACTTA. This sequence encodes CAGNAGGTQYL.

The table lists this clonotype with many counts. This chain connects TRBV6-1 to TRBJ2-3, with TRBD2 matching 13 bases. Germline trimming cut 8 bases from V and 7 bases from J; bases unmatched to any gene: 6. Germline values: CDR1 MNHNS, CDR2 SASEGT. This CDR3 has 14 amino acids. CDR3 in amino acids: CASGLAGETYTQYF. Here the CDR3 DNA reads TGTGCCAGCGGACTAGCGGGAGAAACATATACGCAGTATTTT.

A remark on this clonotype: This clone may be a read error of a much larger clone one base away. The chain joins TRBV29-1 to TRBJ2-7, with D unresolved. Germline-derived CDR1 and CDR2 are SQVTM and ANQGSEA. The CDR3 length is 11 residues. Trimming stripped 3 bases from V and 5 bases from J, with 8 bases between. The CDR3 DNA reads as TGCAGCGTTGAGAATGTGGACGAGCAGTACTTC. Protein: CSVENVDEQYF.

The table lists this clonotype with many counts. The V and J genes are TRBV12-3 or TRBV12-4 and TRBJ2-1; the match to TRBD2 covers 13 bases. V was clipped by 4 bases and J by 10 bases; unmatched bases: 10. The CDR3 is 16 amino acids. Here the CDR3 reads CASSYGLAGAADEQFF. The CDR3, as DNA: TGTGCCAGCAGTTATGGACTAGCGGGAGCGGCGGACGAGCAGTTCTTC.

This clonotype was detected only once. Germline is not matched at one junction end, which may reflect a read error. The chain links TRBV29-1 to TRBJ2-2; D perhaps matches TRBD2 (5 bases). The CDR3 sequence is 16 residues long. CDR1 and CDR2 from the germline V gene are SQVTM and ANQGSEA. The CDR3 DNA follows: TGCAGCGTTGAATGTGTAGGGCGGTCGAACACCGGGGAGCTATTTTTT. Protein: CSVECVGRSNTGELFF.

This clonotype appeared once. V gene TRBV14 combines with J gene TRBJ2-2, with 14 bases identical to TRBD2. CDR3 size: 22 residues. Germline V lookup: CDR1 SGHDN, CDR2 FVKESK. Trimming removed 4 bases from V and 0 bases from J; junction bases left unmatched: 16. CDR3 DNA: TGTGCCAGCAGCCCCCGAACCTGGCAGGGACTAGCGGGAGTCTCGAACACCGGGGAGCTGTTTTTT. Protein sequence: CASSPRTWQGLAGVSNTGELFF.

Note on this clonotype: This likely comes from a read error, as the CDR3 has no conserved phenylalanine or tryptophan at its end. The chain uses TRBV11-2 and TRBJ2-2; D is perhaps TRBD2 (5 bases). The CDR3 extends over 17 amino acids. Germline lookup yields CDR1 SGHAT and CDR2 FQNNGV. CDR3 amino acids: CASILALGGTNTGELFL. The CDR3 DNA follows: TGTGCCAGCATCTTAGCATTAGGAGGTACGAACACCGGGGAGCTGTTTTTA.

The sample holds one count of this clonotype. The gene calls are TRBV6-6 and TRBJ1-6; TRBD1 matches 9 bases. From germline, CDR1 is MNHNY and CDR2 SVGAGI (reference sequence). The CDR3 has 15 residues. Losses at the gene ends were 9 bases for V and 7 bases for J; bases not matched to a gene: 10. The CDR3 DNA sequence: TGTGCCAGTATCCTGGGGACAGGGAGGAATTCACCCCTCCACTTT. Translation gives CASILGTGRNSPLHF.

Worth noting for this clonotype: One end of the junction varies from germline; a read error may be responsible. This chain joins TRBV6-6 and TRBJ2-1, with D unresolved. The CDR3 has 13 residues. The germline CDR1 and CDR2 sequences are MNHNY and SVGAGI (reference sequence). CDR3 bases: TGTGCAAGCAGAACACCCCTGAGGAATGAGCAGTTCTTC. Translating it yields CASRTPLRNEQFF.

DNA of the CDR3: TGTGCCAGCGCCGCCCCCAAAAGCACAGATACGCAGTATTTT. Translated, it gives CASAAPKSTDTQYF. V gene TRBV6-4 combines with J gene TRBJ2-3; D is ambiguous. V lost 8 bases, J lost 0 bases, and 12 bases lay in between. Germline CDR1 MRHNA, CDR2 SNTAGT. The CDR3 extends over 14 amino acids.